Included here is one T cell receptor (beta chain) sequence, with context. Method: immunoSEQ multiplex PCR; TCRdb's copy keeps in-frame clones and lacks some. The top ten hold around 21% of the sample, which has some 62,000 clones, approximately 79% seen once. The CDR3 runs 15 residues. After removal of 0 bases from V and 6 bases from J, the junction contained 5 bases not matched to a gene. Germline-derived CDR1 and CDR2 are SGHRS and YFSETQ. The data stem from a study of blood T cell repertoires in COVID-19. As for the study in general: Sources were T cells, B-cell-depleted T cells, or PBMCs; the material itself was cDNA or gDNA.

This TCR was recovered from an elderly woman with active or convalescent COVID-19. The sequenced sample was peripheral blood. This sequence joins TRBV5-1 and TRBJ2-3, with 9 bases that match TRBD2. In DNA form, the CDR3 reads TGCGCCAGCAGCTTGGGCATAGCGGGGGCCGATACGCAGTATTTT. Translation: CASSLGIAGADTQYF.